A single sample gave rise to the 32 T cell receptor beta chains below, sequenced in a study of blood T cell repertoires in COVID-19. Assay used: immunoSEQ multiplex PCR; TCRdb lists only in-frame clones, some missing. In the table there are some 120,000 clones, 65% to 80% of which are singletons. Sample: peripheral blood. Receptors were obtained from a human donor with acute or convalescent COVID-19. The donor label of this sample is uncertain.

This clone was recorded a few times. V and J are TRBV3-1 (or the pseudogene TRBV3-2) and TRBJ1-6; D remains ambiguous. In germline, CDR1 is LGHDT, CDR2 YNNKEL (reference sequence). V lost 6 bases to trimming and J lost 14 bases, with 11 bases between them. CDR3 length equals 11 residues. The CDR3 nucleotides are TGTGCCAGCAGATCAGCGGAGGCCCTCCACTTT. It yields the protein CASRSAEALHF.

In its sample, this clone was seen a few times. The chain couples TRBV29-1 to TRBJ1-2, with D tentatively TRBD1 (6 bases). Germline CDR1 and CDR2: SQVTM and ANQGSEA. The CDR3 consists of 12 residues. V dropped 6 bases and J dropped 7 bases, with 15 bases sitting between them. The CDR3 coding sequence is TGCAGCGTCCACGGGGGGCAACGTGGCTACACCTTC. This sequence encodes CSVHGGQRGYTF.

This clone appeared a few times. J is TRBJ1-2 and V is TRBV18, with unresolved D. Looked up from germline, CDR1 is KGHSH and CDR2 is LQKENI. The CDR3 contains 13 residues. V shed 2 bases and J shed 4 bases, with 8 bases lying between them. This CDR3 reads CASSPLDLYGYTF. The CDR3 DNA reads as TGTGCCAGCTCACCATTAGATCTCTATGGCTACACCTTC.

The J gene is TRBJ2-3, the V gene TRBV10-3, with D perhaps matching TRBD2 (6 bases). The germline CDR1 and CDR2 sequences are ENHRY and SYGVKD. The V end lost 2 bases, the J end lost 6 bases, and 18 bases lay between the germline ends. The CDR3 loop spans 16 amino acids. This CDR3 is CAISEGAGPPSDTQYF. The CDR3 DNA is TGTGCCATCAGTGAGGGTGCGGGACCACCATCGGATACGCAGTATTTT.

The gene calls are TRBV4-1 and TRBJ2-5, with D perhaps TRBD2 (5 bases). Germline values: CDR1 MGHRA, CDR2 YSYEKL. The CDR3 is made up of 17 amino acids. The V gene lost 4 bases and the J gene lost 5 bases, with 23 bases spanning the gap. As DNA, the CDR3 is TGCGCCAGCAGCCGAAAAGAGTCTAGCATTGGTGGGGAGACCCAGTACTTC. Protein product: CASSRKESSIGGETQYF.

About this clone itself: This same CDR3 is encoded by further DNA sequences in the sample. The J gene is TRBJ1-1, the V gene TRBV6-5; 8 bases match TRBD1. The CDR3 sequence is 12 residues long. J was trimmed by 7 bases and V by 6 bases; bases with no gene match: 4. The germline CDR1 and CDR2 sequences are MNHEY and SVGAGI. CDR3 region: CASRPDRGEAFF. In DNA, the CDR3 is TGTGCCAGCAGACCAGACAGGGGTGAAGCTTTCTTT.

This sequence joins TRBV5-6 and TRBJ1-5, with D possibly being TRBD1 (6 bases). CDR1 and CDR2 from the germline V gene are SGHDT and YYEEEE. Trimming left V 4 bases short and J 0 bases short, with 17 bases between. The CDR3 has 17 amino acids. The chain's CDR3 is CASSQGGGIDSNQPQHF. The CDR3 region has the DNA TGTGCCAGCAGCCAGGGAGGGGGGATAGATAGCAATCAGCCCCAGCATTTT.

V and J are TRBV6-2 or TRBV6-3 and TRBJ2-3, with 10 bases lining up with TRBD1. V was clipped by 7 bases and J by 7 bases; unmatched bases: 17. This CDR3 is 17 amino acids long. Germline V gene lookup returns CDR1 MNHEY and CDR2 SVGEGT. CDR3 sequence reads: CASTPHPGTGEQYTQYF. The CDR3 DNA reads as TGTGCCAGCACCCCTCACCCGGGGACAGGGGAGCAATATACGCAGTATTTT.

This clone is medium-sized (0.01 to 0.1%). Other DNA sequences of this sample code for an identical CDR3. The rearrangement uses TRBV3-1 (or the pseudogene TRBV3-2) and TRBJ1-2; D is possibly TRBD1 (5 bases). CDR1 is LGHDT, CDR2 YNNKEL, per germline (reference sequence). V dropped 4 bases and J dropped 1 base, with 10 bases sitting between them. The CDR3 is 14 amino acids. CDR3 loop: CASSPRQSNYGYTF. CDR3 sequence (DNA): TGTGCCAGCAGCCCCCGACAGAGTAACTATGGCTACACCTTC.

The table lists this clone with a few counts. CDR3 in amino acids: CASSYDRGGSPLHF. The CDR3 DNA follows: TGTGCCAGCAGTTACGACAGGGGAGGCTCACCCCTCCACTTT. This sequence joins TRBV6-5 and TRBJ1-6; 8 positions match TRBD1. The CDR3 length is 14 residues. CDR1 is MNHEY, CDR2 SVGAGI, per germline. J gave up 10 bases and V 2 bases, and 4 bases lay outside the gene matches.

V gene TRBV30 combines with J gene TRBJ2-5, with TRBD1 matching 10 bases. The CDR3 sequence is 15 residues long. V lost 4 bases, J lost 5 bases, and 10 bases stayed unmatched. The V gene's germline CDR1 is GTSNPN and CDR2 SVGIG (reference sequence). CDR3 DNA sequence: TGTGCCTGGACGAGTGGGACAGGGGACGTGGAGACCCAGTACTTC. It encodes CAWTSGTGDVETQYF.

CDR3 in DNA: TGTGCCAGCAGCCTAAGAGCAGGGGACGAGCAGTACTTC. Translated: CASSLRAGDEQYF. The chain couples TRBV4-2 to TRBJ2-7, with a weak D call TRBD1 (6 bases). This CDR3 is 13 amino acids long. Germline-derived CDR1 and CDR2 are LGHNA and YNFKEQ. Trimming cost V 4 bases and J 5 bases, with 12 bases left between them.

This clone was found once. The gene calls are TRBV7-2 and TRBJ1-2; 9 bases match TRBD1. Germline values: CDR1 SGHTA, CDR2 FQGNSA. With V trimmed by 3 bases and J by 0 bases, 2 bases remained unmatched. The CDR3 extends over 15 amino acids. CDR3: CASSLTGGTNYGYTF. DNA for the CDR3: TGTGCCAGCAGCTTGACAGGGGGTACTAACTATGGCTACACCTTC.

The chain employs TRBV28 and TRBJ1-6; 9 positions match TRBD1. Germline V gene data show CDR1 as MDHEN and CDR2 as SYDVKM. This CDR3 has 15 residues. J gave up 10 bases and V 4 bases, and 8 bases lay outside the gene matches. The CDR3: CASSSTGGIGSPLHF. In DNA form, the CDR3 reads TGTGCCAGCAGTTCCACAGGGGGCATAGGGTCACCCCTCCACTTT.

The CDR3 reads CASSFTGYTEAFF. CDR3 DNA sequence: TGTGCCAGCAGCTTCACAGGGTACACTGAAGCTTTCTTT. The chain couples TRBV27 to TRBJ1-1; D possibly corresponds to TRBD1 (6 bases). V was cut by 6 bases and J by 3 bases, with 11 bases left in between. Germline CDR1 reads MNHEY; CDR2 reads SMNVEV (reference sequence). This CDR3 is 13 amino acids long.

The chain joins TRBV18 to TRBJ1-1; no reliable D call. Between the trimmed V and J ends, which lost 1 base and 5 bases, there was a span of 14 bases. The CDR3 extends over 15 amino acids. Germline assignment: CDR1 KGHSH and CDR2 LQKENI. DNA of the CDR3: TGTGCCAGCTCACCACTTCGCGAGGGAGGTACTGAAGCTTTCTTT. Encoded protein: CASSPLREGGTEAFF.

This clone was recorded only once. The chain joins TRBV7-2 to TRBJ2-5; 8 positions match TRBD2. The CDR3 has 13 amino acids. V was pared by 6 bases and J by 2 bases, with 2 bases of the junction left unmatched. The germline V gene has CDR1 SGHTA and CDR2 FQGNSA. CDR3 nucleotides: TGTGCCAGCAGTCGACTAGCGCAAGAGACCCAGTACTTC. As protein: CASSRLAQETQYF.

This clone came up a few times. J is TRBJ1-4 and V is TRBV4-2; D remains ambiguous. The V gene lost 0 bases and the J gene lost 0 bases, with 14 bases spanning the gap. Germline V gene sequence: CDR1 LGHNA, CDR2 YNFKEQ. The CDR3 is 18 residues long. The DNA of the CDR3 is TGTGCCAGCAGCCAAGAAAAAGTCTCCTACGCAACTAATGAAAAACTGTTTTTT. Residues: CASSQEKVSYATNEKLFF.

The rearrangement links TRBV4-1 to TRBJ2-7; TRBD1 agrees at 7 bases. The CDR3 contains 16 residues. In germline, CDR1 is MGHRA, CDR2 YSYEKL. J gave up 2 bases and V 3 bases, and 10 bases lay outside the gene matches. CDR3 protein: CASSQRIGTDAYEQYF. CDR3 DNA sequence: TGCGCCAGCAGCCAGCGAATCGGGACAGATGCCTACGAGCAGTACTTC.

The chain employs TRBV11-2 and TRBJ1-1; TRBD1 might be the D (6 bases). V was shortened by 1 base and J by 1 base, with 10 bases between the two germline ends. The CDR3 spans 15 residues. Germline CDR1 SGHAT, CDR2 FQNNGV. The CDR3 sequence is CASSLGRTENTEAFF. The CDR3 DNA reads as TGTGCCAGCAGCTTAGGACGGACAGAGAACACTGAAGCTTTCTTT.

J is TRBJ1-1 and V is TRBV30, with D perhaps TRBD1 (6 bases). V shed 5 bases and J shed 3 bases, with 7 bases lying between them. The CDR3 is 11 amino acids. From germline, CDR1 is GTSNPN and CDR2 SVGIG (reference sequence). The CDR3 coding sequence is TGTGCCTGGGGACAGTACACTGAAGCTTTCTTT. Residues: CAWGQYTEAFF.

This clone showed up just a few times. Here the CDR3 reads CASSANRATRFGYTF. CDR3 DNA sequence: TGTGCCAGCAGCGCGAACAGGGCCACGCGGTTTGGCTACACCTTC. V usage is TRBV7-3 and J usage is TRBJ1-2; weak D call: TRBD1 (6 bases). Per the germline V gene, CDR1 is SGHTA and CDR2 is FQGTGA. Deletions cut 5 bases from V and 7 bases from J, with 20 bases between. This CDR3 comprises 15 residues. Full variable domain (outside the CDR3, taken from reference TRBV7-3 and TRBJ1-2): GAGVSQTPSNKVTEKGKYVELRCDPISGHTALYWYRQSLGQGPEFLIYFQGTGAADDSGLPNDRFFAVRPEGSVSTLKIQRTERGDSAVYLCASSANRATRFGYTFGSGTRLTVV.

In this sample, this clone turned up a few times. CDR3 sequence reads: CASSQTRRAPEIGYTF. CDR3 coding DNA: TGTGCCAGCAGCCAAACGCGGAGAGCACCAGAAATCGGCTACACCTTC. The chain employs TRBV3-1 (or the pseudogene TRBV3-2) and TRBJ1-2; no reliable D call. There are 16 residues in the CDR3. Germline CDR1 and CDR2: LGHDT and YNNKEL (reference sequence). The V end was cut by 2 bases, the J end by 8 bases, with 21 bases between.

V and J are TRBV5-6 and TRBJ1-1; maybe TRBD1 (5 bases). From germline, CDR1 is SGHDT and CDR2 YYEEEE. The CDR3 extends over 17 amino acids. The V end was cut by 4 bases, the J end by 2 bases, with 21 bases between. The CDR3 DNA sequence: TGTGCCAGCAGCCCCTGGGGACTGAGATCATTTAACACTGAAGCTTTCTTT. Translated, it gives CASSPWGLRSFNTEAFF.

The CDR3 loop is CASSLTVETQYF. DNA of the CDR3: TGTGCCAGCAGTTTGACAGTGGAGACCCAGTACTTC. The V and J genes are TRBV12-3 or TRBV12-4 and TRBJ2-5, with a weak D call TRBD1 (5 bases). V was clipped by 3 bases and J by 5 bases, with 7 bases between them. This CDR3 contains 12 residues.

This sequence joins TRBV5-1 and TRBJ1-2; D might be TRBD1 (6 bases). V shed 3 bases and J shed 8 bases, with 11 bases lying between them. The V gene's germline CDR1 is SGHRS and CDR2 YFSETQ. The CDR3 totals 12 residues. CDR3 residues: CASSSDRIGYTF. CDR3 bases: TGCGCCAGCAGCTCGGACAGAATCGGCTACACCTTC.

The CDR3 DNA reads TGTGCCAGCAGCAGAGGCCGACAGAGAGCCTACGAGCAGTACTTC. Protein: CASSRGRQRAYEQYF. This chain joins TRBV11-1 and TRBJ2-7, with a possible D match to TRBD1 (5 bases). The V and J ends lost 5 bases and 2 bases respectively, with 16 bases between them. CDR3 length equals 15 residues. Germline CDR1 and CDR2: SGHAT and FQDESV (reference sequence).

The gene calls are TRBV19 and TRBJ2-2; 8 bases are a match to TRBD2. The CDR3 spans 15 residues. V shed 7 bases, J shed 5 bases, and the junction held 9 bases outside the gene matches. CDR1 is LNHDA and CDR2 is SQIVND in the germline V gene (reference sequence). In DNA form, the CDR3 reads TGTGCCAGTAAAGATAATCGGGGGGGAACCGGGGAGCTGTTTTTT. It is translated as CASKDNRGGTGELFF.

The chain combines TRBV10-1 with TRBJ1-1; the match to TRBD1 covers 9 bases. CDR1 WNHNN and CDR2 SYGVQD come from the germline V gene (reference sequence). CDR3 length: 16 amino acids. V lost 6 bases and J lost 4; bases outside the gene matches: 12. In DNA, the CDR3 is TGCGCCAGCAGCCCCCGGGGACAGGGCAGGGGCACTGAAGCTTTCTTT. The encoded protein is CASSPRGQGRGTEAFF.

This clone occurred a few times. The chain links TRBV28 to TRBJ2-2; TRBD1 might be the D (6 bases). CDR3 length equals 13 residues. CDR1 and CDR2 from the germline V gene are MDHEN and SYDVKM. V lost 6 bases and J 7 bases, leaving 12 bases between the germline ends. In DNA, the CDR3 is TGTGCCAGCAGCCTAGGGGGTGGCGGGGAGCTGTTTTTT. It translates to CASSLGGGGELFF. Drawing the rest from reference TRBV28 and TRBJ2-2, the complete variable domain is DVKVTQSSRYLVKRTGEKVFLECVQDMDHENMFWYRQDPGLGLRLIYFSYDVKMKEKGDIPEGYSVSREKKERFSLILESASTNQTSMYLCASSLGGGGELFFGEGSRLTVL.

This chain uses TRBV27 with TRBJ2-2; 9 bases fit TRBD2. CDR1 is MNHEY and CDR2 is SMNVEV in the germline V gene (reference sequence). With 4 bases clipped from V and 7 bases from J, the junction kept 19 bases outside the gene matches. The CDR3 covers 19 residues. The CDR3 DNA is TGTGCCAGCAGTTCGACGACCCAGTCGCGGGGGGGTGTTATCGGGGAGCTGTTTTTT. It translates to CASSSTTQSRGGVIGELFF.

This clone was picked up a small number of times. This sequence joins TRBV18 and TRBJ1-1; a weak D match, TRBD1 (5 bases). The CDR3 covers 14 residues. Trimming removed 5 bases from V and 5 bases from J, with 15 bases in between. Germline loops: CDR1 KGHSH, CDR2 LQKENI. The CDR3 DNA reads as TGTGCCAGCTCAACGGATGGGGGGTCGACTGAAGCTTTCTTT. It codes for CASSTDGGSTEAFF. The whole variable domain, remainder taken from reference TRBV18 and TRBJ1-1, is NAGVMQNPRHLVRRRGQEARLRCSPMKGHSHVYWYRQLPEEGLKFMVYLQKENIIDESGMPKERFSAEFPKEGPSILRIQQVVRGDSAAYFCASSTDGGSTEAFFGQGTRLTVV.